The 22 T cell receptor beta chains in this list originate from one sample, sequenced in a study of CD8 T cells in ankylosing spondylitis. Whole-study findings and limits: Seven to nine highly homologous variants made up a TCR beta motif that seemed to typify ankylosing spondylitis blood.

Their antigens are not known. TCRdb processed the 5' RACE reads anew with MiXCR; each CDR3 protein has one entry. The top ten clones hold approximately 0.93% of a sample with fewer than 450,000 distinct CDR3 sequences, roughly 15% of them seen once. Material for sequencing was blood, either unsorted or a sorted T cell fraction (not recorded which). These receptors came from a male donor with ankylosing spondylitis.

DNA for the CDR3: TGCAGCGTAAGACCGGGCAATGAGCAGTTCTTC. Its protein is CSVRPGNEQFF. The gene calls are TRBV29-1 and TRBJ2-1, with no clear D. Trimming removed 6 bases at V and 6 bases at J, with 9 bases between. In germline, CDR1 is SQVTM, CDR2 ANQGSEA. This CDR3 is 11 amino acids long.

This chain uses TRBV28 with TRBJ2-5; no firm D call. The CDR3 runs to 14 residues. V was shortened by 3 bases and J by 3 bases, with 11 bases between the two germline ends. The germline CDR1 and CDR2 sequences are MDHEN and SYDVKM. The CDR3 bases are TGTGCCAGCAGTTTGTATGGTAGCAAAGAGACCCAGTACTTC. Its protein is CASSLYGSKETQYF.

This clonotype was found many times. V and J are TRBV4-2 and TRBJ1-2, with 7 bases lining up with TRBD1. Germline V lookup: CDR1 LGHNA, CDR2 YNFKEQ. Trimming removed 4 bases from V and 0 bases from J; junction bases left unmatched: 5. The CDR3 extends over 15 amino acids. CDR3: CASSPSDRANYGYTF. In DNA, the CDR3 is TGTGCCAGCAGCCCGTCCGACAGGGCTAACTATGGCTACACCTTC.

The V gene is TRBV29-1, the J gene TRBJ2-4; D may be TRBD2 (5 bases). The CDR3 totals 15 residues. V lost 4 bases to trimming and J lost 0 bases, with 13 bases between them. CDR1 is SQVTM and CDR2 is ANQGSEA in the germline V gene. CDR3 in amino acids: CSVAGNGVAKNIQYF. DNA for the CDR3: TGCAGCGTTGCCGGGAACGGGGTAGCCAAAAACATTCAGTACTTC.

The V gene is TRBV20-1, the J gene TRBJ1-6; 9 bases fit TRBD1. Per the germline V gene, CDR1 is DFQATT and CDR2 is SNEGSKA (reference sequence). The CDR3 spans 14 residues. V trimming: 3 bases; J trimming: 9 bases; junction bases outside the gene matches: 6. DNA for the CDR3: TGCAGTGCTAGGCCGGGACAGGGTATTTCACCCCTCCACTTT. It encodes CSARPGQGISPLHF.

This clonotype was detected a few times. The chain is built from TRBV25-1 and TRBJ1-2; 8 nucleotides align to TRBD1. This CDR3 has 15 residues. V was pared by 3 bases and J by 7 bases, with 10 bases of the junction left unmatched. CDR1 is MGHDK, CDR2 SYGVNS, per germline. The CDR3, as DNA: TGTGCCAGCAGTGACCTGGACAGGGAAGAGGGTGGCTACACCTTC. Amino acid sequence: CASSDLDREEGGYTF.

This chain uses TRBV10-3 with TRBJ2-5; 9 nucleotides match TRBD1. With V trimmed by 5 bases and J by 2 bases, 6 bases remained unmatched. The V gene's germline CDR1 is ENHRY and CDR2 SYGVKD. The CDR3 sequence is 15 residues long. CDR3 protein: CAISPGQGLQETQYF. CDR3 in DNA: TGTGCCATCAGTCCGGGACAGGGATTACAAGAGACCCAGTACTTC.

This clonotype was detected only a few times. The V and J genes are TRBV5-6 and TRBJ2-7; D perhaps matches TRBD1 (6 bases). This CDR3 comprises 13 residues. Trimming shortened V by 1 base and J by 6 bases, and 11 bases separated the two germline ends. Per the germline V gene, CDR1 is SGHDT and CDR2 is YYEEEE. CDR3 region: CASSLFGTIEQYF. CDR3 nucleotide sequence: TGTGCCAGCAGCTTGTTCGGGACAATCGAGCAGTACTTC.

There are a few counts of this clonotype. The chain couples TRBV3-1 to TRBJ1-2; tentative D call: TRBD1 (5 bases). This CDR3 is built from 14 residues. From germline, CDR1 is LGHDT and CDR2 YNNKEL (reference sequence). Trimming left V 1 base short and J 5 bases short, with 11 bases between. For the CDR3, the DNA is TGTGCCAGCAGCCAAGTCCGGGACCGGTATGGCTACACCTTC. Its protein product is CASSQVRDRYGYTF.

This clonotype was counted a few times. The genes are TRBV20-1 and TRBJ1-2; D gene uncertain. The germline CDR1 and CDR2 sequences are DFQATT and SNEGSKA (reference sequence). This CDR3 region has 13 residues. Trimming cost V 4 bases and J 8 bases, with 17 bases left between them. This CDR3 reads CSAIGNPLKGYTF. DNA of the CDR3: TGCAGTGCTATTGGGAACCCTCTTAAGGGCTACACCTTC.

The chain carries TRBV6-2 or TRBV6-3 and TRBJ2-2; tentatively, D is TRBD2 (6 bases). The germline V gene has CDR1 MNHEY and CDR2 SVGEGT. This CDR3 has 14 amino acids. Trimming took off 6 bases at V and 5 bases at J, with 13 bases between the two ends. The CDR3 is CASRPGDKTGELFF. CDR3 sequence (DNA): TGTGCCAGCAGACCGGGGGATAAGACCGGGGAGCTGTTTTTT.

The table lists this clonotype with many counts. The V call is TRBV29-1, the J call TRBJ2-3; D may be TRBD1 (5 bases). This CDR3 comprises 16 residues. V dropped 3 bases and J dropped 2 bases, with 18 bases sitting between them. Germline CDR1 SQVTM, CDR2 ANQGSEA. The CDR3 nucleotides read TGCAGCGTTGAGAGCAGGGAAGGCCGGGCCACAGATACGCAGTATTTT. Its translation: CSVESREGRATDTQYF.

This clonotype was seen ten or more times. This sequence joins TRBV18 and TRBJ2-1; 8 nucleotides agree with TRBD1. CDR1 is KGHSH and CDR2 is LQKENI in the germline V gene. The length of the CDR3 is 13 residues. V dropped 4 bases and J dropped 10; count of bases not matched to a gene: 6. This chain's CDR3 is CASSLIQGDEQFF. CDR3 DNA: TGTGCCAGCTCACTCATACAGGGGGACGAGCAGTTCTTC.

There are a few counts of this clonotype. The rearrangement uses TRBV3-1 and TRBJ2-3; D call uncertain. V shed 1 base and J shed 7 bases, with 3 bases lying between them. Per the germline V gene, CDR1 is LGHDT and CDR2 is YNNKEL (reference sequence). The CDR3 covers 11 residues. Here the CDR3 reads CASSQGYTQYF. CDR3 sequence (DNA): TGTGCCAGCAGCCAAGGGTATACGCAGTATTTT.

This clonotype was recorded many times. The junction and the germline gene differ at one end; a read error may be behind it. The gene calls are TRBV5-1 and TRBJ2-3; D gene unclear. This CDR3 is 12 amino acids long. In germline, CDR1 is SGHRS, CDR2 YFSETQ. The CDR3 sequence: CASSFDTDTQYF. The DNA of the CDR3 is TGTGCCAGCAGCTTCGACACAGATACGCAGTATTTT.

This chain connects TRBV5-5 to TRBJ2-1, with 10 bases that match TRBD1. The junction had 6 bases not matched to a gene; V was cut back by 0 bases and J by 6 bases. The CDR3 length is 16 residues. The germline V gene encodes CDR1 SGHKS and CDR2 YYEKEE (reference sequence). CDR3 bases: TGTGCCAGCAGCTTGGGACGCGACAGGGGGCCCAATGAGCAGTTCTTC. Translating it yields CASSLGRDRGPNEQFF.

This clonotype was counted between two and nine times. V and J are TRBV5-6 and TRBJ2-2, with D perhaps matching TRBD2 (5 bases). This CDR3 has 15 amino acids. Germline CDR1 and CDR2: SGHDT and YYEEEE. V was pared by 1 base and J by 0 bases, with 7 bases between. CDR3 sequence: CASSLIGANTGELFF. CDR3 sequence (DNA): TGTGCCAGCAGCTTGATCGGGGCGAACACCGGGGAGCTGTTTTTT.

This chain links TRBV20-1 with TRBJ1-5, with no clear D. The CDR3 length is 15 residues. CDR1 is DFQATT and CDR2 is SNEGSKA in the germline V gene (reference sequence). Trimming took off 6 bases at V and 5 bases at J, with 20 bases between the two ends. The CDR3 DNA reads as TGCAGTGCCATACCTCGAGACGGGGTGTATCAGCCCCAGCATTTT. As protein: CSAIPRDGVYQPQHF.

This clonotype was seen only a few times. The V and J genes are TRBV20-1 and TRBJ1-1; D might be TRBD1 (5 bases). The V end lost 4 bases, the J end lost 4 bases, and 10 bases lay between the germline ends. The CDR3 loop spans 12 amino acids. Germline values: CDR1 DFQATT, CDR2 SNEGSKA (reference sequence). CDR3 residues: CSANPDSTEAFF. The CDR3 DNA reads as TGCAGTGCTAACCCCGACAGCACTGAAGCTTTCTTT.

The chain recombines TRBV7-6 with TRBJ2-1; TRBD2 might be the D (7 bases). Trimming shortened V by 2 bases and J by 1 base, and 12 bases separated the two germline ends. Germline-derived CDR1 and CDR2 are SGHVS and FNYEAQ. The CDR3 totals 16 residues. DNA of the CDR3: TGTGCCAGCAGCTTAAGGGGGGGGAGGTCCTACAATGAGCAGTTCTTC. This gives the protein CASSLRGGRSYNEQFF.

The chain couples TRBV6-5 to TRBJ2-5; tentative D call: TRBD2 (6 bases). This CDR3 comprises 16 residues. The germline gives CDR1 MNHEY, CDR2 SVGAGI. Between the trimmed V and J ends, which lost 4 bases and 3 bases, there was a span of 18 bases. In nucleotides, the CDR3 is TGTGCCAGCAGTTTCTCCTCCTCGGGACTTAAAGAGACCCAGTACTTC. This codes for CASSFSSSGLKETQYF.

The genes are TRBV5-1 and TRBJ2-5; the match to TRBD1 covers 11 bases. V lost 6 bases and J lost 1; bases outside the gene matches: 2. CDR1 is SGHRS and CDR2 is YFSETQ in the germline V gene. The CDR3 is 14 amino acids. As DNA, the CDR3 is TGCGCCAGCATCGGGACAGGGGGCCAAGAGACCCAGTACTTC. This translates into CASIGTGGQETQYF.